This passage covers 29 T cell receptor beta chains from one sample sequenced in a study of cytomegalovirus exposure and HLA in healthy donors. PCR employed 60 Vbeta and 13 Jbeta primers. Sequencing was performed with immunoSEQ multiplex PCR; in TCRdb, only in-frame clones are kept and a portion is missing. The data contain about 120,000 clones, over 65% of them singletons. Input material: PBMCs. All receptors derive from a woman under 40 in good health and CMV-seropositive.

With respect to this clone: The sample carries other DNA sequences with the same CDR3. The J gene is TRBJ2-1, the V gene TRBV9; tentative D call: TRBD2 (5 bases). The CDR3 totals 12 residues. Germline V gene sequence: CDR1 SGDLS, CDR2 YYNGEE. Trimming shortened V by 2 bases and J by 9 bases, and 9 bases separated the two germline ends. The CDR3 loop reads CASSVGETEQFF. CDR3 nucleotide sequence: TGTGCCAGCAGCGTCGGGGAGACTGAGCAGTTCTTC.

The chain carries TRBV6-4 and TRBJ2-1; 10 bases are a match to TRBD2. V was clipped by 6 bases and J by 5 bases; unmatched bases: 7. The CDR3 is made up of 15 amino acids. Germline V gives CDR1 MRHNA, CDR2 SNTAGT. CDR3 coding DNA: TGTGCCAGCAGCCTTAGCGGGGGGACGAACAATGAGCAGTTCTTC. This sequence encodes CASSLSGGTNNEQFF.

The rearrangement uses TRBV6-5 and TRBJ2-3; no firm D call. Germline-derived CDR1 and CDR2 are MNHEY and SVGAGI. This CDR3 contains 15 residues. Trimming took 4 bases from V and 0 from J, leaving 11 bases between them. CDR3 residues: CASSLLGVSTDTQYF. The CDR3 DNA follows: TGTGCCAGCAGTTTACTCGGTGTTAGCACAGATACGCAGTATTTT.

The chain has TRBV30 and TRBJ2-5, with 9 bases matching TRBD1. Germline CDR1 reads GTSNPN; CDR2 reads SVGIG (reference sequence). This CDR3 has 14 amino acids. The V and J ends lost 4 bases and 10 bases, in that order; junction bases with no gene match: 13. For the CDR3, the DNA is TGTGCCTGGATACAACAGGGGGCGGGTGGGATCCAGTACTTC. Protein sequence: CAWIQQGAGGIQYF.

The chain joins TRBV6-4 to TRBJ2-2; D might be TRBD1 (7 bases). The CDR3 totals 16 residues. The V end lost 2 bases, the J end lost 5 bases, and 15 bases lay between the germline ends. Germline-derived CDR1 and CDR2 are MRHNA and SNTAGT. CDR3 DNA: TGTGCCAGCAGTGACGATGCGGGACAGTTAACCGGGGAGCTGTTTTTT. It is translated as CASSDDAGQLTGELFF.

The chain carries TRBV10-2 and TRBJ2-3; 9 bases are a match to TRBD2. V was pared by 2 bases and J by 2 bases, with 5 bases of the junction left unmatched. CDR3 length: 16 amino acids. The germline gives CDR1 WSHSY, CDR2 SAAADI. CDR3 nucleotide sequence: TGCGCCAGCAGTGAGCTCGCTAGCGGGGACACAGATACGCAGTATTTT. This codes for CASSELASGDTDTQYF.

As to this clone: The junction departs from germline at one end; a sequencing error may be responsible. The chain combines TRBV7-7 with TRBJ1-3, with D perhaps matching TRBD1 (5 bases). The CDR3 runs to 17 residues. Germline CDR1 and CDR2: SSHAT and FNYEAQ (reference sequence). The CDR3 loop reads CASSLAKSRAAGNTIYF. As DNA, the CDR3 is TGTGCTAGCAGCTTAGCGAAATCCAGGGCCGCAGGAAACACCATATATTTT.

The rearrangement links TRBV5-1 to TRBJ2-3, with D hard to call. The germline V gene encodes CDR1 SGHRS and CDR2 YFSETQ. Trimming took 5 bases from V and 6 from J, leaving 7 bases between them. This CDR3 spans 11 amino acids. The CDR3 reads CASRSQDTQYF. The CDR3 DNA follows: TGCGCCAGCAGGTCCCAGGATACGCAGTATTTT.

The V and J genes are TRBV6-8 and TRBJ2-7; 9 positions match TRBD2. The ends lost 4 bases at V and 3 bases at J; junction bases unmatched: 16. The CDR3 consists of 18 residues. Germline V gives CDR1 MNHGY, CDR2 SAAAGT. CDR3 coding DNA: TGTGCCAGCAGTTTCCCAAGTCCGGGACTAGCCGATATCTACGAGCAGTACTTC. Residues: CASSFPSPGLADIYEQYF.

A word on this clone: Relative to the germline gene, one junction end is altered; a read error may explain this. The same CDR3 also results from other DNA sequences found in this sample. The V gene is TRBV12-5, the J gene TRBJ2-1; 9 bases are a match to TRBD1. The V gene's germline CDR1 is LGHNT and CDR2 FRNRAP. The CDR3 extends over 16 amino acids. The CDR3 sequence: CASGLVLGQGCDEQFF. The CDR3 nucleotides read TGCGCTAGTGGTTTGGTACTGGGACAGGGTTGTGATGAGCAGTTCTTC.

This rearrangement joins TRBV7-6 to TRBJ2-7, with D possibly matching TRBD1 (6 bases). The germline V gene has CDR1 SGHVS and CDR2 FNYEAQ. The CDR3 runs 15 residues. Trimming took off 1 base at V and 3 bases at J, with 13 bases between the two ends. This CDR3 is CASSLDGGGLYEQYF. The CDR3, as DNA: TGTGCCAGCAGCTTAGATGGGGGCGGACTCTACGAGCAGTACTTC.

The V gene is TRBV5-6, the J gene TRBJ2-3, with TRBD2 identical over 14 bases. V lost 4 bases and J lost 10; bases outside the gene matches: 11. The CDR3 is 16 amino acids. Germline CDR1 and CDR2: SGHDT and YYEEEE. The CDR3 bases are TGTGCCAGCAGCCTACTGACTAGCGGGGGGGCTGGGGCGCAGTATTTT. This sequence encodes CASSLLTSGGAGAQYF.

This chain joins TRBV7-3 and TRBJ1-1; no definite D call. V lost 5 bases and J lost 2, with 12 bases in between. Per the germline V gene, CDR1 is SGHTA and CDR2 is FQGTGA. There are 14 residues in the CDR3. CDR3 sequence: CASSITAGNTEAFF. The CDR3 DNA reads TGTGCCAGCAGCATTACGGCGGGAAACACTGAAGCTTTCTTT.

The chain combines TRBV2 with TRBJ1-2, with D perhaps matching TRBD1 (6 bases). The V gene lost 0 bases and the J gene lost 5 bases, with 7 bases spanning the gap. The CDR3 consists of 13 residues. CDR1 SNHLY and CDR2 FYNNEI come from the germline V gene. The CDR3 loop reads CASSEATGYGYTF. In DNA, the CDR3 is TGTGCCAGCAGTGAAGCGACAGGTTATGGCTACACCTTC. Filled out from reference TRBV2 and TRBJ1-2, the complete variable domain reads EPEVTQTPSHQVTQMGQEVILRCVPISNHLYFYWYRQILGQKVEFLVSFYNNEISEKSEIFDDQFSVERPDGSNFTLKIRSTKLEDSAMYFCASSEATGYGYTFGSGTRLTVV.

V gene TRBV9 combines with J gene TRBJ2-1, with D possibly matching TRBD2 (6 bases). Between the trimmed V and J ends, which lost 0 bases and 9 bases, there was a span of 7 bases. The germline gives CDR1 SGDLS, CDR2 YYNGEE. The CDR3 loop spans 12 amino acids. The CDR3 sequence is CASSVAGVEQFF. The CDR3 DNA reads TGTGCCAGCAGCGTAGCGGGAGTTGAGCAGTTCTTC.

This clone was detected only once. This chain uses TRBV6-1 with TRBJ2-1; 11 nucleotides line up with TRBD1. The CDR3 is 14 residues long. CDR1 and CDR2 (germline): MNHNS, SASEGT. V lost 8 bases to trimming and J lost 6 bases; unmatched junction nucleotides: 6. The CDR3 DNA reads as TGTGCCAGCGGGGACAGGGGGTACATCAATGAGCAGTTCTTC. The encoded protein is CASGDRGYINEQFF.

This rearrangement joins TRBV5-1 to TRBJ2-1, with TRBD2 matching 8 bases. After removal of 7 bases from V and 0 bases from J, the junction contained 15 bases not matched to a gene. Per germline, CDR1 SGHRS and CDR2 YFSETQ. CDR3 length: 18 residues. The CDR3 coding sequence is TGCGCCAGCGTGCGAACTAGCGGCGACCTAAGCTCCTACAATGAGCAGTTCTTC. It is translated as CASVRTSGDLSSYNEQFF.

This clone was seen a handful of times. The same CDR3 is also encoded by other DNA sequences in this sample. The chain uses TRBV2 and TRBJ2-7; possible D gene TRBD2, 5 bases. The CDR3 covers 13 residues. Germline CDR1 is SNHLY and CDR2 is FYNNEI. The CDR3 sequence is CACKEETAYEQYF. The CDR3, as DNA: TGTGCTTGCAAGGAGGAGACGGCATACGAGCAGTACTTC.

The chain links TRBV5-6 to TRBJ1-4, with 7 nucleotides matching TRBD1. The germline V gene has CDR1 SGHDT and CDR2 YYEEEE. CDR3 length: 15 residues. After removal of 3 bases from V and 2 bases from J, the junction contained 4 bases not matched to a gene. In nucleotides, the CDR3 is TGTGCCAGCAGCTCGTCAGGGGGGACTAATGAAAAACTGTTTTTT. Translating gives CASSSSGGTNEKLFF.

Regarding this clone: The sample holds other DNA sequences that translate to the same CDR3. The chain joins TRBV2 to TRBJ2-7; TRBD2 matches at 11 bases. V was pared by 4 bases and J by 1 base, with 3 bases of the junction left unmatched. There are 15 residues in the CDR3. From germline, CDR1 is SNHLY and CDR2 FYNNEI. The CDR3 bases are TGTGCCAGCAGTGGGACTAGCGGGTGGTCCTACGAGCAGTACTTC. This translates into CASSGTSGWSYEQYF.

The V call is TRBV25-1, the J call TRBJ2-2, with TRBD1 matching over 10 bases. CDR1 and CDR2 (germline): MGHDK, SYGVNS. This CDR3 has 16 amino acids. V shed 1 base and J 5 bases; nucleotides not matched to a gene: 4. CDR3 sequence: CASSESPGQGTGELFF. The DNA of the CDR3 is TGTGCCAGCAGTGAATCCCCGGGACAGGGGACCGGGGAGCTGTTTTTT. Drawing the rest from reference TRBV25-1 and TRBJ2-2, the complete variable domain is EADIYQTPRYLVIGTGKKITLECSQTMGHDKMYWYQQDPGMELHLIHYSYGVNSTEKGDLSSESTVSRIRTEHFPLTLESARPSHTSQYLCASSESPGQGTGELFFGEGSRLTVL.

The CDR3 is CASSFLAGGNEQFF. The CDR3 coding sequence is TGCGCCAGCAGCTTTCTAGCGGGGGGTAATGAGCAGTTCTTC. V gene TRBV5-1 combines with J gene TRBJ2-1; TRBD2 matches 11 bases. The CDR3 sequence is 14 residues long. Trimming at V came to 2 bases and at J to 7 bases, leaving 2 bases not matched to a gene. CDR1 SGHRS and CDR2 YFSETQ come from the germline V gene.

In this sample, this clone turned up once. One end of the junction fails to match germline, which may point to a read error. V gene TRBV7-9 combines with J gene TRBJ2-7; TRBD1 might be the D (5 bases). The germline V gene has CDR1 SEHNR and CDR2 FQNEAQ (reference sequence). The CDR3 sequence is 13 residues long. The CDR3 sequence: CASSLETAYGQYF. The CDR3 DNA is TGTGCCAGCAGCTTAGAGACAGCGTACGGGCAGTACTTC.

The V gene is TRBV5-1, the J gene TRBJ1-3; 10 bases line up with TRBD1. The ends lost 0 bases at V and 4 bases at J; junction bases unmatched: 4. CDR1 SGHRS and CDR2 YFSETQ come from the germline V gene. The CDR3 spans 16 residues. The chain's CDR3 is CASSLVGQGSGNTIYF. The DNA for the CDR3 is TGCGCCAGCAGCTTGGTGGGACAGGGGTCAGGAAACACCATATATTTT.

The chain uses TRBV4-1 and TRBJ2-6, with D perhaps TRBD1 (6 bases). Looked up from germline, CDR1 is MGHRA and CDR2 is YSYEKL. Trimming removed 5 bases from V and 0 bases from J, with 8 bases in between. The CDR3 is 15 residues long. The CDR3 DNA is TGCGCCAGCAGCGGGACAAGCTCTGGGGCCAACGTCCTGACTTTC. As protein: CASSGTSSGANVLTF.

The DNA of the CDR3 is TGCGCCAGCAGCTTGGCCTTGGACAGTTACAATGAGCAGTTCTTC. As protein: CASSLALDSYNEQFF. V is TRBV5-1 and J is TRBJ2-1, with D tentatively TRBD1 (6 bases). V lost 0 bases, J lost 4 bases, and 11 bases lay in between. The V gene's germline CDR1 is SGHRS and CDR2 YFSETQ. CDR3 length: 15 amino acids.

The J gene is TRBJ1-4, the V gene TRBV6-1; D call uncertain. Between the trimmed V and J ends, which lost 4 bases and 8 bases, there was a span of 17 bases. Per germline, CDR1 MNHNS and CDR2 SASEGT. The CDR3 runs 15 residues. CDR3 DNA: TGTGCCAGCAGTGCACGTTTGTACGGAGGAGAAAAACTGTTTTTT. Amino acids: CASSARLYGGEKLFF.

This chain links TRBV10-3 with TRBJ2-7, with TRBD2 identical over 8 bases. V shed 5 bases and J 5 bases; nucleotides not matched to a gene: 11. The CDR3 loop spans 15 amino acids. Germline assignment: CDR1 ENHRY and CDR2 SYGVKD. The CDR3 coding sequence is TGTGCCATCAGTATGACGAGCGGGAGCACCCACGAGCAGTACTTC. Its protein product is CAISMTSGSTHEQYF.

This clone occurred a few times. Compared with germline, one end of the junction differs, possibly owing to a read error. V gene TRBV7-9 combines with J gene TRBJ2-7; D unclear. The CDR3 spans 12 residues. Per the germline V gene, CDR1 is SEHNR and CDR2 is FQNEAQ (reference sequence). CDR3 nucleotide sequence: TGTTCCAGCAGCCGGCCCACGGGCGAGCAGTACTTC. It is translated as CSSSRPTGEQYF.